This T cell receptor beta chain derives from a study of PD-1 blockade in classical Hodgkin lymphoma. Study-level information: Patients were administered nivolumab (3 mg/kg intravenously) every 2 weeks. Study results and caveats: What caused the repertoire differences, perhaps disease activity or prior therapy, remains undefined. The study reported lower baseline TCR diversity in newly diagnosed patients than in healthy donors.

Only in-frame clones appear in the TCRdb table, and some are missing; sequencing was by immunoSEQ multiplex PCR. Altogether about 25,000 clones are present, roughly 80% being singletons, with the ten largest covering 3.1%. A word on this clone: Antigen specificity is unknown.

The CDR3 is 13 residues long. Trimming took off 11 bases at V and 0 bases at J, with 13 bases between the two ends. The germline V gene has CDR1 MNHEY and CDR2 SVGAGI. As to time point: cycle 4 day 1 (C4D1), after six to seven weeks of nivolumab. Each patient experienced a relapse that followed autologous stem cell transplantation, and brentuximab vedotin exposure varied. Starting with thawed PBMCs, CD4+ T cells were purified by magnetic negative selection. V usage is TRBV6-5 and J usage is TRBJ2-5; no clear D. Material: CD4+ T cells from blood, obtained before the fourth cycle of nivolumab. The source is a human donor with classical Hodgkin lymphoma. This CDR3 is CAARAWDQETQYF. The CDR3 region has the DNA TGTGCCGCTCGAGCGTGGGACCAAGAGACCCAGTACTTC.